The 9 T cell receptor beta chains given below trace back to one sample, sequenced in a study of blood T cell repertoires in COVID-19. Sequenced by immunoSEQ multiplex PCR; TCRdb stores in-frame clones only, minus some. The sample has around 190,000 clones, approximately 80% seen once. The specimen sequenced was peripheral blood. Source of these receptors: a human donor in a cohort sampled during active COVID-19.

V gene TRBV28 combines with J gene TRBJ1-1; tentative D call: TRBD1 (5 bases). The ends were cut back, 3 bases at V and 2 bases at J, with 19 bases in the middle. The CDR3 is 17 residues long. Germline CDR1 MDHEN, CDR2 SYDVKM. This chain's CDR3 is CASSFEQLGGENTEAFF. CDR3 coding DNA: TGTGCCAGCAGTTTTGAACAGTTGGGGGGAGAAAACACTGAAGCTTTCTTT.

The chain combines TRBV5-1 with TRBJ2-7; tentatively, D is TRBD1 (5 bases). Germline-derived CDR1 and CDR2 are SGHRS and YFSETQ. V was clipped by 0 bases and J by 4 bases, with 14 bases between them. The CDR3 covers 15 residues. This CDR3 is CASSLGQGRSYEQYF. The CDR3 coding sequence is TGCGCCAGCAGCTTGGGGCAGGGAAGGTCGTACGAGCAGTACTTC.

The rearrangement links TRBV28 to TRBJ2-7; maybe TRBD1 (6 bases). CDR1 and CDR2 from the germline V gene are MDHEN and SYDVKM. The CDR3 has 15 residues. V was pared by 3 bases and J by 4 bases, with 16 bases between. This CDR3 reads CASSFLSQGIYEQYF. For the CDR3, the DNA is TGTGCCAGCAGTTTCCTCTCACAGGGTATTTACGAGCAGTACTTC.

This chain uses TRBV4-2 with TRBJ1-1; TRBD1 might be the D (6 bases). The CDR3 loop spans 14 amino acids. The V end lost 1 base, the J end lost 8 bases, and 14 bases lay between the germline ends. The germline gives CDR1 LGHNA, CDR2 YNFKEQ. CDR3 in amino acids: CASSQGGLGVEAFF. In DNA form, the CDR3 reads TGTGCCAGCAGCCAAGGGGGGCTGGGGGTGGAAGCTTTCTTT.

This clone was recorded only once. CDR3 DNA: TGTGCCACCTCCCCGGGGGGACTAGGGAAGACCCAGTACTTC. Its protein product is CATSPGGLGKTQYF. The chain carries TRBV19 and TRBJ2-5; TRBD2 agrees at 8 bases. The CDR3 spans 14 residues. Unmatched junction bases numbered 13, after V lost 10 bases and J lost 6 bases. CDR1 is LNHDA, CDR2 SQIVND, per germline (reference sequence). Full variable domain (remainder filled in from reference TRBV19 and TRBJ2-5): DGGITQSPKYLFRKEGQNVTLSCEQNLNHDAMYWYRQDPGQGLRLIYYSQIVNDFQKGDIAEGYSVSREKKESFPLTVTSAQKNPTAFYLCATSPGGLGKTQYFGPGTRLLVL.

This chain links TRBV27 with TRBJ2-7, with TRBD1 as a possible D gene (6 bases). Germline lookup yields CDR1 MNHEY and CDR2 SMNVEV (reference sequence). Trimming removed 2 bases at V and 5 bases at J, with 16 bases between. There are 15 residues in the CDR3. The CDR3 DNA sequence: TGTGCCAGCAGTTTAAGTCAGGGGTTAACCCACGAGCAGTACTTC. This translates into CASSLSQGLTHEQYF.

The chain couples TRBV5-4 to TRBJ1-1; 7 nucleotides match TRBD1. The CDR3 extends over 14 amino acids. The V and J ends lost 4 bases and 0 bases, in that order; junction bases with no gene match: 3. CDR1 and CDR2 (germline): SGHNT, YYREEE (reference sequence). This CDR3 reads CASSPRGMNTEAFF. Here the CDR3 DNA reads TGTGCCAGCAGCCCCAGGGGGATGAACACTGAAGCTTTCTTT.

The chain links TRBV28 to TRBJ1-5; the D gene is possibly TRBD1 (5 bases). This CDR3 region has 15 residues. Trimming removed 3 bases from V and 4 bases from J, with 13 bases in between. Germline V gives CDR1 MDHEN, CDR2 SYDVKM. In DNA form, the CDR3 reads TGTGCCAGCAGTTTTCGGGGGGGACGGAATCAGCCCCAGCATTTT. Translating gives CASSFRGGRNQPQHF. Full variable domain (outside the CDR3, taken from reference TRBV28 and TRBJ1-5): DVKVTQSSRYLVKRTGEKVFLECVQDMDHENMFWYRQDPGLGLRLIYFSYDVKMKEKGDIPEGYSVSREKKERFSLILESASTNQTSMYLCASSFRGGRNQPQHFGDGTRLSIL.

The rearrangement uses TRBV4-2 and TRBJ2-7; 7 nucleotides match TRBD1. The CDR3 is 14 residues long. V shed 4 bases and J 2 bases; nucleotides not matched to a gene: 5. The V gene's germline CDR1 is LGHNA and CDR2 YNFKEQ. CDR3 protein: CASSRGTVTYEQYF. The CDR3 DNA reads TGTGCCAGCAGCCGAGGGACAGTCACCTACGAGCAGTACTTC.